The 24 T cell receptor beta chains listed next were all sequenced from one sample in a study of control samples from healthy donors and cancer patients. Some clones are missing from TCRdb's copy, which holds only in-frame ones; the method was immunoSEQ multiplex PCR. The repertoire holds more than 95,000 clones, 87% seen once, with about 2.9% in the top ten. The sample was blood. The source of these receptors is a man aged 55-75 years in good health.

This sequence joins TRBV9 and TRBJ1-5; D is uncertain. This CDR3 contains 15 residues. The germline gives CDR1 SGDLS, CDR2 YYNGEE. V dropped 4 bases and J dropped 7 bases, with 18 bases sitting between them. In nucleotides, the CDR3 is TGTGCCAGCAGCCCAAGTGGGCTAGCAAACCAGCCCCAGCATTTT. It is translated as CASSPSGLANQPQHF.

The gene calls are TRBV28 and TRBJ2-4; D perhaps matches TRBD1 (5 bases). The germline V gene has CDR1 MDHEN and CDR2 SYDVKM. V was cut by 2 bases and J by 8 bases, with 13 bases left in between. The CDR3 is 14 residues long. The CDR3 DNA follows: TGTGCCAGCAGTTTACACCTCAGGGCGGACATTCAGTACTTC. Protein: CASSLHLRADIQYF.

The rearrangement links TRBV3-1 (or the pseudogene TRBV3-2) to TRBJ1-3, with D unresolved. CDR1 and CDR2 (germline): LGHDT, YNNKEL (reference sequence). V was cut by 7 bases and J by 2 bases, with 12 bases left in between. There are 14 residues in the CDR3. The CDR3 protein is CASIGSQTGNTIYF. CDR3 sequence (DNA): TGTGCCAGCATAGGCAGTCAAACTGGAAACACCATATATTTT.

The chain combines TRBV28 with TRBJ1-3; weak D call: TRBD1 (6 bases). The CDR3 length is 17 residues. CDR1 MDHEN and CDR2 SYDVKM come from the germline V gene. V was cut by 5 bases and J by 3 bases, with 20 bases left in between. This CDR3 is CASSLPVLQGNGNTIYF. The CDR3 DNA follows: TGTGCCAGCAGTCTCCCCGTCCTACAGGGTAATGGAAACACCATATATTTT.

V is TRBV6-5 and J is TRBJ1-5, with TRBD1 as a possible D gene (5 bases). The CDR3 extends over 15 amino acids. Germline values: CDR1 MNHEY, CDR2 SVGAGI. Trimming cost V 6 bases and J 0 bases, with 12 bases left between them. The CDR3 coding sequence is TGTGCCAGCAGCCCCACAGGAAGTAGCAATCAGCCCCAGCATTTT. Translation gives CASSPTGSSNQPQHF.

The rearrangement uses TRBV29-1 and TRBJ2-2, with 10 bases matching TRBD1. This CDR3 has 14 residues. Germline V gene lookup returns CDR1 SQVTM and CDR2 ANQGSEA. Trimming cost V 3 bases and J 6 bases; bases outside gene matches: 4. The CDR3 DNA sequence: TGCAGCGTTGACGGGACAGGGGTGGCCGGGGAGCTGTTTTTT. Amino acid sequence: CSVDGTGVAGELFF.

The chain is built from TRBV19 and TRBJ1-1, with a tentative D call TRBD1 (6 bases). The CDR3 loop spans 14 amino acids. Per germline, CDR1 LNHDA and CDR2 SQIVND (reference sequence). With 7 bases removed from V and 0 bases from J, the gap between germline ends came to 12 bases. In DNA form, the CDR3 reads TGTGCCAGTATCGAGACAGGTATGAACACTGAAGCTTTCTTT. This gives the protein CASIETGMNTEAFF.

Worth noting for this clone: Its ends do not fully match the called genes, so a read error is possible. V usage is TRBV4-3 and J usage is TRBJ2-6, with 9 bases matching TRBD1. The CDR3 is 17 amino acids. In germline, CDR1 is LGHNA, CDR2 YSLEER. This CDR3 reads CASRRQGVSSGANALTF. Here the CDR3 DNA reads TGCGCCAGCAGGAGACAGGGGGTAAGCTCTGGGGCCAACGCCCTGACTTTC.

The CDR3 coding sequence is TGTGCCAGCAGCCTTACAGGAACTAGCACAGATACGCAGTATTTT. Its translation: CASSLTGTSTDTQYF. The chain links TRBV5-8 to TRBJ2-3, with a possible D match to TRBD1 (5 bases). CDR1 and CDR2 (germline): SGHTS, YDEGEE. V was pared by 4 bases and J by 0 bases, with 12 bases between. The CDR3 is 15 residues long.

The chain links TRBV6-4 to TRBJ2-2; 11 nucleotides line up with TRBD2. Trimming took 8 bases from V and 4 from J; bases not matched to a gene: 18. CDR3 length: 19 residues. Germline V gene lookup returns CDR1 MRHNA and CDR2 SNTAGT. This CDR3 reads CASSTRPTSGGFVTGELFF. The CDR3 nucleotides read TGTGCCAGCTCAACTCGCCCAACTAGCGGGGGTTTCGTCACCGGGGAGCTGTTTTTT.

The chain carries TRBV28 and TRBJ1-2; D might be TRBD1 (6 bases). The CDR3 has 14 residues. The ends were cut back, 5 bases at V and 4 bases at J, with 14 bases in the middle. CDR1 and CDR2 (germline): MDHEN, SYDVKM. CDR3 in amino acids: CASSRLRGVYGYTF. The CDR3 DNA follows: TGTGCCAGCAGTAGACTCAGGGGCGTCTATGGCTACACCTTC.

V is TRBV6-4 and J is TRBJ2-2, with 7 bases fitting TRBD1. The trim removed 5 bases at V and 0 bases at J, leaving 9 bases unmatched. CDR3 size: 17 residues. The germline gives CDR1 MRHNA, CDR2 SNTAGT. The CDR3 DNA sequence: TGTGCCAGCAGTAGGTCGGGACAGAGCCCGAACACCGGGGAGCTGTTTTTT. This gives the protein CASSRSGQSPNTGELFF.

The V gene is TRBV25-1, the J gene TRBJ1-5; D is unclear. V lost 4 bases to trimming and J lost 11 bases, with 9 bases between them. The length of the CDR3 is 11 residues. Germline lookup yields CDR1 MGHDK and CDR2 SYGVNS. CDR3 loop: CASSGGGTQHF. DNA of the CDR3: TGTGCCAGCAGTGGAGGAGGGACCCAGCATTTT. Drawing the rest from reference TRBV25-1 and TRBJ1-5, the complete variable domain is EADIYQTPRYLVIGTGKKITLECSQTMGHDKMYWYQQDPGMELHLIHYSYGVNSTEKGDLSSESTVSRIRTEHFPLTLESARPSHTSQYLCASSGGGTQHFGDGTRLSIL.

The chain employs TRBV6-5 and TRBJ1-6, with D possibly TRBD1 on 5 matching bases. Germline loops: CDR1 MNHEY, CDR2 SVGAGI. The CDR3 runs to 14 residues. Trimming cost V 2 bases and J 5 bases, with 7 bases left between them. DNA for the CDR3: TGTGCCAGCAGTTACGCAGGGAATAATTCACCCCTCCACTTT. Amino acid sequence: CASSYAGNNSPLHF.

CDR3 DNA: TGCGCCAGCACCCCTCTCGGGCAAGAGACCCAGTACTTC. Translation gives CASTPLGQETQYF. The chain links TRBV5-1 to TRBJ2-5; no clear D gene. V was cut by 6 bases and J by 2 bases, with 11 bases left in between. In germline, CDR1 is SGHRS, CDR2 YFSETQ. The CDR3 has 13 residues. Full variable domain (rest looked up from reference TRBV5-1 and TRBJ2-5): KAGVTQTPRYLIKTRGQQVTLSCSPISGHRSVSWYQQTPGQGLQFLFEYFSETQRNKGNFPGRFSGRQFSNSRSEMNVSTLELGDSALYLCASTPLGQETQYFGPGTRLLVL.

The chain uses TRBV10-3 and TRBJ2-7, with D tentatively TRBD1 or TRBD2 (5 bases each). This CDR3 has 13 residues. The germline gives CDR1 ENHRY, CDR2 SYGVKD. V lost 4 bases and J 3 bases, leaving 10 bases between the germline ends. The CDR3 DNA follows: TGTGCCATCAGTGGGGACGTGGGCTACGAGCAGTACTTC. This translates into CAISGDVGYEQYF.

The J gene is TRBJ1-1, the V gene TRBV12-3 or TRBV12-4; no definite D call. This CDR3 is 11 amino acids long. V lost 8 bases and J lost 3, with 7 bases in between. The CDR3 sequence is CASRRDTEAFF. CDR3 DNA sequence: TGTGCCAGCCGACGGGACACTGAAGCTTTCTTT.

The genes are TRBV5-1 and TRBJ2-1; the D gene could be TRBD1 or TRBD2 (5 bases each). Germline assignment: CDR1 SGHRS and CDR2 YFSETQ. This CDR3 is 15 amino acids long. The ends were cut back, 0 bases at V and 5 bases at J, with 12 bases in the middle. As DNA, the CDR3 is TGCGCCAGCAGCTTGGGAGGGGCACTAAACAATGAGCAGTTCTTC. This translates into CASSLGGALNNEQFF.

This CDR3 is CASTPTPTGVGGDTQYF. The CDR3, as DNA: TGTGCCAGTACCCCCACCCCCACCGGGGTAGGGGGGGATACGCAGTATTTT. The V and J genes are TRBV19 and TRBJ2-3; D possibly matches TRBD1 or TRBD2 (6 bases each). This CDR3 is built from 17 residues. V was clipped by 7 bases and J by 6 bases, with 26 bases between them. The V gene's germline CDR1 is LNHDA and CDR2 SQIVND (reference sequence).

The CDR3 DNA sequence: TGTGCCAGCAGCCTTTTAAACCTCCCCAGCGAGCAGTACTTC. It is translated as CASSLLNLPSEQYF. J is TRBJ2-7 and V is TRBV5-4, with D hard to call. V lost 4 bases and J 6 bases, leaving 17 bases between the germline ends. The CDR3 consists of 14 residues. CDR1 is SGHNT and CDR2 is YYREEE in the germline V gene (reference sequence).

This chain links TRBV18 with TRBJ1-5, with 7 bases matching TRBD1. Germline V gene sequence: CDR1 KGHSH, CDR2 LQKENI. The CDR3 sequence is 14 residues long. Unmatched junction bases numbered 8, after V lost 6 bases and J lost 6 bases. CDR3 sequence reads: CASSIDRAIQPQHF. The CDR3 region has the DNA TGTGCCAGCTCGATAGACAGGGCGATTCAGCCCCAGCATTTT. Combining the CDR3 with reference TRBV18 and TRBJ1-5 gives the whole variable domain NAGVMQNPRHLVRRRGQEARLRCSPMKGHSHVYWYRQLPEEGLKFMVYLQKENIIDESGMPKERFSAEFPKEGPSILRIQQVVRGDSAAYFCASSIDRAIQPQHFGDGTRLSIL.

The rearrangement joins TRBV6-2 or TRBV6-3 to TRBJ1-5, with no clear D. Trimming left V 8 bases short and J 5 bases short, with 13 bases between. Germline values: CDR1 MNHEY, CDR2 SVGEGT. The CDR3 spans 13 residues. Written as DNA, the CDR3 is TGTGCCAGCCGCCCCCGGGATTATCAGCCCCAGCATTTT. Its translation is CASRPRDYQPQHF.

CDR3 loop: CASSYQPGGRETQYF. CDR3 bases: TGTGCCAGCAGTTACCAACCGGGGGGCCGGGAGACCCAGTACTTC. The J gene is TRBJ2-5, the V gene TRBV6-5, with D tentatively TRBD2 (7 bases). There are 15 residues in the CDR3. CDR1 is MNHEY and CDR2 is SVGAGI in the germline V gene. The ends were cut back, 2 bases at V and 5 bases at J, with 15 bases in the middle.

The chain employs TRBV5-1 and TRBJ2-5; D might be TRBD1 (6 bases). V was trimmed by 2 bases and J by 5 bases, leaving 16 bases between them. The CDR3 contains 15 residues. Germline values: CDR1 SGHRS, CDR2 YFSETQ. The CDR3 here is CASSFSTGDLETQYF. The CDR3 coding sequence is TGCGCCAGCAGCTTTTCGACAGGTGATTTGGAGACCCAGTACTTC.